Sequencing of this T cell receptor (beta chain) was carried out in a study of cytomegalovirus exposure and HLA in healthy donors (TCRdb year 2017). Turning to the overall study: In an earlier analysis of several hundred of the donors, approximately 260 Gb of sequence data and 90 million to 130 million unique TCR beta sequences from about 179 million T cells were reported. An early release that covered about 600 HLA-typed donors contained around 330 gigabases of sequencing data and about 93 million unique TCR sequences. Of the approximately 400 genotyped donors, around 81% fell in the genetic ancestry cluster associated with self-reported Caucasian donors. The study was designed to test whether signatures of past pathogen exposure could be identified by cataloging public T cell receptors. The T cell repertoires of around 670 subjects were profiled by immunosequencing and related to cytomegalovirus serostatus. A separate validation cohort of approximately 130 different subjects was used in addition to the approximately 610-subject first cohort. To predict cytomegalovirus infection status, the study combined high-throughput TCR immunosequencing, statistical association of individual TCRs with disease status, and machine learning. To study patterns of TCR occurrence, a later analysis re-analyzed previously published TCR beta repertoires from hundreds of donors and added high-resolution HLA genotyping. Rather than using new phenotypic data, the later analysis identified candidate immune exposures from TCR beta sequences and from how often those sequences occurred across donors. An earlier analysis of around 640 of the donors used high-throughput TCR beta sequencing to judge whether each TCR beta V gene segment behaved as functional or pseudogenic. Alongside the repertoire data, information on donor age, sex, ethnicity and CMV serostatus was compiled. A later genetic analysis took genome-wide SNP genotypes for about three fifths of the 666 donors and used that subset as a discovery cohort. Every repertoire in the discovery cohort had been generated on one and the same sequencing platform. Class I and class II HLA loci were covered by the typing at four-digit resolution. The number of typed donors differed by locus: about 620-630 for A, B, C, DRB1 and DQB1; some 500 for DQA1; 606 for DPA1; and roughly 450 for DPB1. Roughly five DR-DQ haplotypes were handled as single units for association and clustering, since linkage in the cohort was strong. Among about 400 genotyped donors of the cohort, an average of roughly 230,000 unique TCR beta nucleotide sequences was sequenced per donor, of which approximately 18% were non-productive.

Regarding this clone: Its antigen remains undetermined. No base quality values were provided; no much bigger clone lies one nucleotide off.

Findings and caveats that apply to the study as a whole: A later analysis found that HLA-associated TCR beta chains were more clonally expanded and had lower generation probabilities than equally common non-associated chains. Linkage disequilibrium might explain the correlated functional status among segregating V segments, but an unknown experimental factor could not be excluded. Some IMGT-functional V segments, including TRBV6-2 and TRBV6-3, could not be told apart with the 87-base-pair reads, so those segments were excluded. HLA typing was unavailable for some donors at each locus, so association tests used only the typed subset. The sequencing pipeline was judged likely to have produced a cluster of highly shared sequence variants as a technical artifact. A later analysis associated about 17,000 TCR beta sequences with specific HLA alleles at a false discovery rate of 0.05. This cohort had only TCR beta chains sequenced, and the lack of alpha or paired-chain data limited which features could be detected. Assigning TCR associations to individual alleles was difficult when HLA alleles, especially DR and DQ, strongly co-occurred. In a later analysis, most CMV-associated TCR beta chains were found to appear HLA-restricted, with HLA associations seemingly driven largely by CMV exposure. Across donors, most TCR sequences were observed very rarely, whereas some public TCRs were present in many individuals. Sequencing depth was assumed to be roughly uniform across donors in the presence/absence analyses, though that assumption may not hold. In both the original and validation cohorts, the classifier was reported to diagnose cytomegalovirus status with high specificity and sensitivity. Several of the top co-occurrence clusters appeared to be linked to parvovirus B19, influenza, CMV and Epstein-Barr virus, according to a later analysis. The authors suggested that the approach could potentially be generalized to other disease states and immunological phenotypes. A later analysis found that TCR association rates varied across HLA loci, with DRB1 alleles showing the most associated TCRs and HLA-C alleles the fewest. About 17 rarely observed V segments, including chromosome 9 orphons, were excluded from the earlier analysis of about 600 of the donors because counts were too low. A further reported finding was that TCR beta sequences accurately predicted the HLA-A and HLA-B alleles for most subjects in the first cohort. An earlier analysis of approximately 600 of the donors showed that most TCR beta V segments appeared in productive rearrangements either about 87% or about 30% of the time, which broadly matched IMGT annotations. Three of the identified cytomegalovirus-associated TCR beta chains were confirmed in vitro to be specific for cytomegalovirus antigens. Compared with the approximately 710-donor mean, donors in an Asian-associated ancestry cluster had fewer N-insertions in productive TCRs, according to a later genetic analysis. In the study, around 160 TCR beta chains were listed as associated with cytomegalovirus. In a later genetic analysis, a missense DCLRE1C variant was associated with V-gene and J-gene trimming of TCR beta chains, and the association was replicated in an independent cohort. CMV serostatus was the only immune exposure information available for the cohort.

The cohort comprised some 730 healthy bone marrow donors. At the time of sampling, all cohort members were nominally healthy, though unrecorded immune exposures were likely present. The donor was CMV seropositive and belonged to the group of 270 or so seropositive cohort members. A peripheral blood sample was collected from each donor, and TCR beta sequencing was performed on peripheral blood mononuclear cells. The Qiagen DNeasy Blood Extraction Kit was used to extract genomic DNA from the blood cell samples. The germline V gene provides CDR1 SGHVS and CDR2 FQNEAQ. Trimming at the junction amounts to 5 bases on V and 12 bases on J, and the germline ends lie 23 bases apart. The CDR3 numbers 15 residues from cysteine through phenylalanine. Only the CDR3 DNA is retained, 45 bases long and in frame from the first base. Preparation of the library involved the immunoSEQ multiplex PCR assay. The multiplex PCR relied on a mix of 60 forward primers for TCR Vbeta segments and 13 reverse primers for TCR Jbeta segments. A multiplex PCR assay on genomic DNA amplified the CDR3 region of rearranged TCR beta genes. The Illumina HiSeq System was used to sequence the amplified TCR beta libraries as 87-base-pair reads. Per the authors' processing: A later analysis counted tens of millions of unique TCR beta chains across the 700 or so repertoires, and roughly 9.9 million of these chains were shared by at least two donors. Raw reads were error-corrected and collapsed into unique sequences by a nearest-neighbor algorithm in which closely related sequences were merged to remove PCR and sequencing errors. Alignment of CDR3 sequences to IMGT reference sequences was used to assign V, D and J gene segments. Each retained sequence needed at least a six-nucleotide match to both a V gene segment and a J gene segment. A rearrangement counted as productive if the CDR3 had no stop codons and remained in frame with V and J, and every other rearrangement counted as non-productive. Following IMGT convention, CDR3 was defined as the stretch from the second conserved V-encoded cysteine to the conserved J-encoded phenylalanine. In an earlier analysis of approximately 590 of the donors, sequences lacking an unambiguous match to a single V gene segment were excluded. In an earlier analysis of approximately 590 of the donors, a V segment was called functional when productive rearrangements were above 56.7%, and segregating when the standard deviation between donors exceeded 5%. A statistical classification framework was built for diagnosing cytomegalovirus status from the catalog of TCR beta chain sequences. V and J gene assignment, in a later analysis, came from comparing TCR nucleotide sequences with IMGT/GENE-DB human TR gene sequences. A later analysis assigned CDR3 sequences and most-parsimonious VDJ recombination scenarios with the TCRdist pipeline. In a later analysis, every TCR beta chain was defined by the combination of its CDR3 amino acid sequence and its V-gene family, and reads without a unique V-gene family were dropped. To address suspected cross-contamination and a sequencing artifact, a later analysis removed around 590 highly shared, low-generation-probability nucleotide sequences. A later analysis calculated a clonal expansion index for each public chain from normalized within-repertoire ranks of inferred template counts. In a later analysis, generation probabilities were computed using a VDJ recombination model fitted to out-of-frame rearrangements, and the results were checked against IGoR. A later analysis scored TCR-TCR, TCR-HLA and TCR-CMV co-occurrence with hypergeometric tests, applying a repertoire-size bias correction to TCR pairs. A later analysis estimated false discovery rates by permuting HLA or CMV assignments 20 times. In a later analysis, co-occurring TCRs were grouped using DBSCAN, with TCRdist sequence similarity added in when clustering inside HLA-allele-positive subsets. Repertoires with fewer than 30,000 or more than 120,000 public chains were left out of co-occurrence clustering, as were five repertoires with anomalous nucleotide sharing. This immuneACCESS table, as held by TCRdb, lists in-frame sequences with V and J called but not all clones. Of the missing ones, under half trace to an unresolved V gene in checked studies; the others have no known cause. V and J calls and clone size are those listed in that table; D and trimming were worked out from the DNA. Recorded for this sample are 150,000 to 200,000 clones; around 72% of them occurred a single time. The ten top clones hold around 6.8% of the sample.

The chain was built from TRBV7-8 and TRBJ2-1; possibly the D gene is TRBD1, per 6 matching bases. This TCR was sampled from a man aged 35-49 years in good health and CMV-seropositive. Sequencing was performed on PBMCs. DNA sequence: TGTGCCAGCAGCCCCAGACTCGCCAGGGGCGGCGGGCAGTTCTTC. This sequence encodes CASSPRLARGGGQFF.